These 16 T cell receptor beta chains were sequenced from one sample in a study of CD8+ T cells in alopecia areata. RNA was isolated and reverse transcribed to cDNA, the sequencing template. Sequenced by immunoSEQ multiplex PCR; TCRdb stores in-frame clones only, minus some. Here the sample spans 110,000 or so clones, 55% to 60% being singletons. Treatment: oral pan-JAK inhibitor, 5-10 mg twice daily. The specimen was CD4+ T cells sorted from blood, collected at week 24, from a patient treated with tofacitinib. These receptors originate from a human donor with alopecia areata.

The J gene is TRBJ2-7, the V gene TRBV15; perhaps D is TRBD1 or TRBD2 (5 bases each). The germline gives CDR1 LNHNV, CDR2 YYDKDF (reference sequence). This CDR3 is 14 amino acids long. V dropped 5 bases and J dropped 2 bases, with 13 bases sitting between them. DNA for the CDR3: TGTGCCACCAGCGCTTGGGGGTCCCCCTACGAGCAGTACTTC. This encodes CATSAWGSPYEQYF.

A note on this clone: The limits of the CDR3 on the DNA are not certain, so only TCRdb's listed CDR3 is given. The chain uses TRBV30 and TRBJ2-3. With termini counted, the CDR3 has 10 amino acids. Germline CDR1 GTSNPN, CDR2 SVGIG (reference sequence). This CDR3 reads CAWGSGTLYF.

The rearrangement links TRBV11-3 to TRBJ2-3; 7 bases align to TRBD1. The CDR3 sequence is 17 residues long. V lost 5 bases and J lost 0; bases outside the gene matches: 11. Looked up from germline, CDR1 is SGHNT and CDR2 is YENEEA. The CDR3 loop is CASSAGRGQPSTDTQYF. In DNA, the CDR3 is TGTGCCAGCAGCGCAGGTCGGGGACAGCCAAGCACAGATACGCAGTATTTT.

CDR3 sequence reads: CASSARLSGGTDTQYF. CDR3 nucleotide sequence: TGTGCCAGCAGCGCCCGATTGAGCGGGGGCACAGATACGCAGTATTTT. The chain joins TRBV7-2 to TRBJ2-3, with 7 nucleotides matching TRBD2. CDR1 is SGHTA, CDR2 FQGNSA, per germline. Trimming took 5 bases from V and 1 from J; bases not matched to a gene: 9. This CDR3 is 16 amino acids long.

A remark on this clone: This specimen includes other DNA sequences encoding the same CDR3. J is TRBJ2-5 and V is TRBV2, with D uncertain. Trimming removed 1 base at V and 3 bases at J, with 3 bases between. The CDR3 contains 12 residues. Germline assignment: CDR1 SNHLY and CDR2 FYNNEI. The CDR3 sequence: CASSEVEETQYF. The CDR3 DNA is TGTGCCAGCAGTGAAGTAGAAGAGACCCAGTACTTC.

This clone showed up just once. The J gene is TRBJ2-7, the V gene TRBV28; 9 nucleotides align to TRBD2. CDR3 size: 14 residues. Germline V gene sequence: CDR1 MDHEN, CDR2 SYDVKM. The ends lost 5 bases at V and 4 bases at J; junction bases unmatched: 6. CDR3 sequence: CASSPSGVLYEQYF. The CDR3 nucleotides are TGTGCCAGCAGTCCTAGCGGGGTGTTGTACGAGCAGTACTTC.

The chain joins TRBV15 to TRBJ2-4, with TRBD1 matching over 7 bases. The V gene end was trimmed by 0 bases and the J gene end by 7 bases; junction bases not matched to a gene: 9. Germline assignment: CDR1 LNHNV and CDR2 YYDKDF (reference sequence). The CDR3 consists of 16 residues. The CDR3 reads CATSRDYTGTANIQYF. In DNA form, the CDR3 reads TGTGCCACCAGCAGAGACTACACCGGGACAGCGAACATTCAGTACTTC.

CDR3 nucleotides: TGTGCCAGCAGTTTTTGGGCGGGGAAGGCAGATACGCAGTATTTT. Translated: CASSFWAGKADTQYF. This chain joins TRBV28 and TRBJ2-3; tentatively, D is TRBD2 (6 bases). Germline CDR1 reads MDHEN; CDR2 reads SYDVKM. The CDR3 spans 15 residues. V lost 3 bases, J lost 4 bases, and 14 bases lay in between. Using reference TRBV28 and TRBJ2-3 for the parts outside the CDR3, the full variable domain is DVKVTQSSRYLVKRTGEKVFLECVQDMDHENMFWYRQDPGLGLRLIYFSYDVKMKEKGDIPEGYSVSREKKERFSLILESASTNQTSMYLCASSFWAGKADTQYFGPGTRLTVL.

V and J are TRBV29-1 and TRBJ2-4; TRBD2 might be the D (6 bases). Trimming removed 4 bases from V and 8 bases from J, with 21 bases in between. Germline V CDR1 and CDR2: SQVTM, ANQGSEA. The CDR3 length is 15 residues. CDR3 DNA sequence: TGCAGCGTTGGCGTGGGTCTGGGGAGGTCGGACATTCAGTACTTC. Its translation: CSVGVGLGRSDIQYF.

The sample holds a few counts of this clone. The chain has TRBV19 and TRBJ1-6, with 7 bases identical to TRBD1. V was clipped by 6 bases and J by 11 bases; unmatched bases: 22. CDR1 and CDR2 (germline): LNHDA, SQIVND (reference sequence). The CDR3 has 18 residues. CDR3 in DNA: TGTGCCAGTAGCTCTCTCCCGGGACAGAGTAGCTCGATTACACCCCTCCACTTT. Translated: CASSSLPGQSSSITPLHF.

The chain links TRBV5-6 to TRBJ2-7; TRBD1 matches 9 bases. The CDR3 has 15 residues. Germline assignment: CDR1 SGHDT and CDR2 YYEEEE. The V gene end was trimmed by 3 bases and the J gene end by 5 bases; junction bases not matched to a gene: 9. The CDR3 reads CASSWVGDRADEQYF. The CDR3 DNA follows: TGTGCCAGCAGCTGGGTGGGGGACAGGGCTGACGAGCAGTACTTC.

CDR3 sequence reads: CASSYDRGTEAFF. The CDR3 DNA is TGTGCCAGCAGCTACGACAGGGGCACTGAAGCTTTCTTT. V gene TRBV7-3 combines with J gene TRBJ1-1; 8 positions agree with TRBD1. Germline CDR1 and CDR2: SGHTA and FQGTGA. V lost 4 bases, J lost 4 bases, and 2 bases stayed unmatched. CDR3 length: 13 amino acids.

V is TRBV2 and J is TRBJ2-3; a possible D gene is TRBD2 (7 bases). Germline CDR1 and CDR2: SNHLY and FYNNEI. The CDR3 sequence is 13 residues long. The V end lost 8 bases, the J end lost 5 bases, and 14 bases lay between the germline ends. CDR3 nucleotide sequence: TGTGCCAGCGGGGGGGCCCGGGGAGATACGCAGTATTTT. Amino acids: CASGGARGDTQYF.

The chain combines TRBV2 with TRBJ2-5; the D gene could be TRBD1 or TRBD2 (6 bases each). The CDR3 spans 14 residues. Germline lookup yields CDR1 SNHLY and CDR2 FYNNEI. The V end lost 8 bases, the J end lost 5 bases, and 18 bases lay between the germline ends. The CDR3 sequence: CASGEGGLTETQYF. CDR3 in DNA: TGTGCCAGCGGCGAGGGGGGTTTAACGGAGACCCAGTACTTC.

The V call is TRBV5-4, the J call TRBJ2-1; D gene uncertain. CDR3 size: 13 residues. Germline-derived CDR1 and CDR2 are SGHNT and YYREEE (reference sequence). V was shortened by 1 base and J by 5 bases, with 7 bases between the two germline ends. For the CDR3, the DNA is TGTGCCAGCAGCTTGAGCTCAAACAATGAGCAGTTCTTC. Amino acids: CASSLSSNNEQFF.

This clone was detected a few times. This rearrangement joins TRBV29-1 to TRBJ1-1, with D possibly matching TRBD1 (5 bases). Germline V gene lookup returns CDR1 SQVTM and CDR2 ANQGSEA. V lost 6 bases and J lost 0, with 11 bases in between. The CDR3 covers 13 residues. For the CDR3, the DNA is TGCAGCGTAGAACTGACAGTGAACACTGAAGCTTTCTTT. Its translation is CSVELTVNTEAFF.